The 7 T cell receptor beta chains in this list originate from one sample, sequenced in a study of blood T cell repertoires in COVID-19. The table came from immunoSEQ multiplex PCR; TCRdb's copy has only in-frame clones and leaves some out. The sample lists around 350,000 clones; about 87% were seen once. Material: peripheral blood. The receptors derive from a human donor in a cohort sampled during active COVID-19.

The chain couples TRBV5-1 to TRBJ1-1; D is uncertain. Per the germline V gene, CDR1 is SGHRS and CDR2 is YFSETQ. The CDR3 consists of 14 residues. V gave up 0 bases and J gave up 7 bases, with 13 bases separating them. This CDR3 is CASSLDGGRSEAFF. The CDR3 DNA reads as TGCGCCAGCAGCTTGGATGGAGGGAGAAGTGAAGCTTTCTTT.

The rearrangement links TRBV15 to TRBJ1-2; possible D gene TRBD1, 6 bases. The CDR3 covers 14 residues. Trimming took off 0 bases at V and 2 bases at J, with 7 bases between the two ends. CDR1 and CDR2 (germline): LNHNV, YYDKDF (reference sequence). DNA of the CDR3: TGTGCCACCAGCAGAGAGGGACACAACTATGGCTACACCTTC. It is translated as CATSREGHNYGYTF.

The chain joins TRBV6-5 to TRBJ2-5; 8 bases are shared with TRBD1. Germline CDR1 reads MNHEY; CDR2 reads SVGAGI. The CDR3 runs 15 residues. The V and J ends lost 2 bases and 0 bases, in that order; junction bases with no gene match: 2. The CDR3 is CASSYQDRDQETQYF. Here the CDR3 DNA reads TGTGCCAGCAGTTACCAGGACAGGGACCAAGAGACCCAGTACTTC.

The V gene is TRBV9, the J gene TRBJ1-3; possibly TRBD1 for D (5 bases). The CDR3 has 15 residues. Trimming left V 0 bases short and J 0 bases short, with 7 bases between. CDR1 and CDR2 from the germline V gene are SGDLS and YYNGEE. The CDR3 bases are TGTGCCAGCAGCGTAGGGGGGGACTCTGGAAACACCATATATTTT. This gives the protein CASSVGGDSGNTIYF.

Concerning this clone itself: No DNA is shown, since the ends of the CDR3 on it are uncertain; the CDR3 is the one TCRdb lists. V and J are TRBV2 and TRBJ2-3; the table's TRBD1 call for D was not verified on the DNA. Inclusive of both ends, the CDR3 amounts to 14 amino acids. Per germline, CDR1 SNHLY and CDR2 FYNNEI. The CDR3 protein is CASTSGQGTDTQYF.

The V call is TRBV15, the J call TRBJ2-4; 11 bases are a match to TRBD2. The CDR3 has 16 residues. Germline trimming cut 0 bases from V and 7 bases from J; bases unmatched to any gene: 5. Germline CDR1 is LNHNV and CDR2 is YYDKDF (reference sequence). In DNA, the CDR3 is TGTGCCACCAGCAGAGAACTAGCGGGAGCATTGAACATTCAGTACTTC. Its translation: CATSRELAGALNIQYF.

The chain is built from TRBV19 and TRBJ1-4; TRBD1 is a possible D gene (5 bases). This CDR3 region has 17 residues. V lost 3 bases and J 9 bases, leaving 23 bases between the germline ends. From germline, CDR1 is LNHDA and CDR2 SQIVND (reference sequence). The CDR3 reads CASSINIWGRAMKKLFF. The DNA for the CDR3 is TGTGCCAGTAGTATCAATATTTGGGGCCGAGCAATGAAAAAACTGTTTTTT.